This paragraph covers one TCR beta chain sequence. The sample belongs to a study of blood T cells in healthy people across ages. Healthy Caucasians from Russia aged about 6 to 90 served as donors. Every donor gave roughly 9.2 milliliters of peripheral blood. Isolated PBMCs totaled at least 7 million in each sample. Total RNA extracted from each sample amounted to at least 6 micrograms. CDR1 is MNHNY and CDR2 is SVGAGI in the germline V gene (reference sequence). This CDR3 is 15 amino acids long. Trimming removed 6 bases at V and 3 bases at J, with 15 bases between. For the second PCR, which ran for about 7 to 11 cycles, a sample-barcoded 5' primer and a J-beta primer mix were used. TCRdb reprocessed the 5' RACE reads via MiXCR and lists one record per CDR3 protein. The sample yields 600,000 to 1,000,000 distinct CDR3 sequences, 55% to 70% seen once.

Sequenced: blood. The chain recombines TRBV6-6 with TRBJ1-5, with a tentative D call TRBD1 (6 bases). The clonotype comes from a man aged 25-45 years in good health. DNA of the CDR3: TGTGCCAGCAGAGAATTGGACAGTCCCAATCAGCCCCAGCATTTT. Translation: CASRELDSPNQPQHF.